This passage covers 15 T cell receptor beta chains from one sample sequenced in a study of T cell responses to AZD1222 COVID-19 vaccine (TCRdb year 2021). The time point tag for this specimen amounts to: baseline before first vaccination. Library creation used the immunoSEQ multiplex PCR assay. Held by TCRdb, this immuneACCESS table contains in-frame sequences only and omits some clones. Under half of the omission traces to an unresolved V gene where checked; the cause of the rest is unknown. For this sample the table gives 200,000 or so clones, of which about 92% were detected only once. The leading ten clones occupy 10% of the sample. The source was peripheral blood, collected on day 0 of AZD1222 vaccination. The receptors originated from an adult in good health.

Remarks on this clone: Other nucleotide sequences in the sample specify the same CDR3. The V gene is TRBV27, the J gene TRBJ2-2, with D tentatively TRBD1 (5 bases). Looked up from germline, CDR1 is MNHEY and CDR2 is SMNVEV (reference sequence). The CDR3 has 13 residues. V lost 3 bases, J lost 5 bases, and 7 bases lay in between. CDR3 DNA: TGTGCCAGCAGTTTGCAGGGAACCGGGGAGCTGTTTTTT. This encodes CASSLQGTGELFF.

The gene calls are TRBV4-1 and TRBJ2-1; unclear D gene. Trimming shortened V by 0 bases and J by 0 bases, and 9 bases separated the two germline ends. The CDR3 is 16 amino acids. The germline V gene encodes CDR1 MGHRA and CDR2 YSYEKL. CDR3 in amino acids: CASSQDRRSSYNEQFF. The CDR3 DNA reads TGCGCCAGCAGCCAAGATCGACGGAGCTCCTACAATGAGCAGTTCTTC.

This clone has only a few counts. CDR3 in amino acids: CASSEGDRDTGELFF. The CDR3, as DNA: TGTGCCAGCAGTGAAGGGGACAGGGACACCGGGGAGCTGTTTTTT. The chain has TRBV6-1 and TRBJ2-2; TRBD1 aligns across 9 bases. Germline trimming cut 1 base from V and 3 bases from J; bases unmatched to any gene: 0. Germline CDR1 is MNHNS and CDR2 is SASEGT. The CDR3 has 15 amino acids.

This clone was seen a few times. This chain uses TRBV7-3 with TRBJ1-1, with D possibly being TRBD1 (5 bases). V dropped 2 bases and J dropped 0 bases, with 10 bases sitting between them. This CDR3 contains 15 residues. Per the germline V gene, CDR1 is SGHTA and CDR2 is FQGTGA. CDR3 sequence (DNA): TGTGCCAGCAGCTTAGATTTACAGGTGAACACTGAAGCTTTCTTT. As protein: CASSLDLQVNTEAFF.

V and J are TRBV7-2 and TRBJ2-1, with D unresolved. V lost 5 bases to trimming and J lost 6 bases, with 11 bases between them. The germline gives CDR1 SGHTA, CDR2 FQGNSA. The CDR3 runs to 13 residues. The CDR3 loop is CASSRVLGNEQFF. In nucleotides, the CDR3 is TGTGCCAGCAGCCGGGTCCTAGGCAATGAGCAGTTCTTC.

V usage is TRBV4-1 and J usage is TRBJ1-4; D may be TRBD1 (6 bases). The CDR3 contains 16 residues. Trimming removed 3 bases from V and 8 bases from J, with 19 bases in between. Germline-derived CDR1 and CDR2 are MGHRA and YSYEKL. For the CDR3, the DNA is TGCGCCAGCAGCCACCCACCCGGGGGGGGCGAAGAAAAACTGTTTTTT. It encodes CASSHPPGGGEEKLFF.

CDR3 sequence reads: CASRQTGGTYGYTF. The CDR3 DNA sequence: TGTGCCAGCAGACAGACAGGGGGCACCTATGGCTACACCTTC. The chain joins TRBV2 to TRBJ1-2; 10 nucleotides line up with TRBD1. The CDR3 totals 14 residues. Germline V gene lookup returns CDR1 SNHLY and CDR2 FYNNEI. V shed 6 bases and J 4 bases; nucleotides not matched to a gene: 5.

This chain links TRBV18 with TRBJ1-2; D is uncertain. The length of the CDR3 is 16 residues. The germline V and J ends were trimmed by 3 bases and 5 bases, with 19 bases remaining between them. CDR1 and CDR2 from the germline V gene are KGHSH and LQKENI. CDR3 nucleotide sequence: TGTGCCAGCTCACCGGCAGTACACCGCGTTAAGTATGGCTACACCTTC. It specifies CASSPAVHRVKYGYTF.

This rearrangement joins TRBV11-2 to TRBJ2-3; 8 nucleotides match TRBD1. The CDR3 contains 14 residues. The junction had 8 bases not matched to a gene; V was cut back by 6 bases and J by 6 bases. CDR1 and CDR2 (germline): SGHAT, FQNNGV. The CDR3 DNA reads as TGTGCCAGCAGGGTCAGGGGGCGGATGGATACGCAGTATTTT. Translated: CASRVRGRMDTQYF.

The CDR3 spells CASSYRPSNYGYTF. Written as DNA, the CDR3 is TGTGCCAGCAGTTACAGGCCAAGTAACTATGGCTACACCTTC. The V and J genes are TRBV6-5 and TRBJ1-2; no clear D gene. The V end was cut by 2 bases, the J end by 1 base, with 8 bases between. The CDR3 consists of 14 residues. CDR1 is MNHEY and CDR2 is SVGAGI in the germline V gene.

The rearrangement joins TRBV19 to TRBJ1-1, with 9 bases that match TRBD1. This CDR3 contains 14 residues. Germline loops: CDR1 LNHDA, CDR2 SQIVND (reference sequence). After removal of 4 bases from V and 5 bases from J, the junction contained 5 bases not matched to a gene. The CDR3 DNA reads TGTGCCAGTAGTAACAGAGGACAGGGGACTGAAGCTTTCTTT. Translating it yields CASSNRGQGTEAFF.

In this sample, this clone turned up a few times. The chain recombines TRBV10-2 with TRBJ1-5; D is undetermined. The CDR3 totals 12 residues. The germline V gene has CDR1 WSHSY and CDR2 SAAADI. Trimming left V 1 base short and J 9 bases short, with 7 bases between. The CDR3 is CASSEYNRPQHF. The CDR3 coding sequence is TGCGCCAGCAGTGAGTACAACAGGCCCCAGCATTTT.

This CDR3 is CASSITSGNHNYGYTF. CDR3 bases: TGTGCCAGCAGTATCACTTCGGGTAATCACAACTATGGCTACACCTTC. This rearrangement joins TRBV11-2 to TRBJ1-2; D ambiguous. Germline values: CDR1 SGHAT, CDR2 FQNNGV. Trimming took off 6 bases at V and 2 bases at J, with 19 bases between the two ends. The CDR3 is 16 residues long.

The chain uses TRBV20-1 and TRBJ2-3, with D possibly matching TRBD2 (7 bases). Trimming took off 7 bases at V and 11 bases at J, with 13 bases between the two ends. This CDR3 spans 10 amino acids. CDR1 is DFQATT and CDR2 is SNEGSKA in the germline V gene (reference sequence). CDR3: CSVGRGRQYF. As DNA, the CDR3 is TGCAGTGTTGGGAGGGGGAGGCAGTATTTT.

The chain couples TRBV30 to TRBJ1-6; possible D gene TRBD1, 6 bases. Trimming left V 4 bases short and J 6 bases short, with 13 bases between. Germline assignment: CDR1 GTSNPN and CDR2 SVGIG (reference sequence). This CDR3 spans 14 amino acids. The CDR3 sequence: CAWTGGAGNSPLHF. The CDR3 DNA reads as TGTGCCTGGACTGGGGGCGCGGGTAATTCACCCCTCCACTTT.